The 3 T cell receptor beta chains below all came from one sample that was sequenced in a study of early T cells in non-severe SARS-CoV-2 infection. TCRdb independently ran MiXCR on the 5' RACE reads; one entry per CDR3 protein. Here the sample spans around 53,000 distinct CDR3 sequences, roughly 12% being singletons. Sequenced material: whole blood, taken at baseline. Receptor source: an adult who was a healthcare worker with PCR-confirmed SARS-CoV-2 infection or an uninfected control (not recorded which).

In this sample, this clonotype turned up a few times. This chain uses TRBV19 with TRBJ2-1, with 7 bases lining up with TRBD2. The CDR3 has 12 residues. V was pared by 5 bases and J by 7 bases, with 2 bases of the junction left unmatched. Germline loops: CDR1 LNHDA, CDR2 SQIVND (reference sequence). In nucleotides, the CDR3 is TGTGCCAGTAGTTCTAGCGGAAATGAGCAGTTCTTC. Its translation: CASSSSGNEQFF.

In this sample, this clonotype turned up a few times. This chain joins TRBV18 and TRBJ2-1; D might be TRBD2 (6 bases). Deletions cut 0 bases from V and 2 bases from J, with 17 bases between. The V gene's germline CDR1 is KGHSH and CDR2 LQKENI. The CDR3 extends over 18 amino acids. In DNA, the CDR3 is TGTGCCAGCTCACCACCTTCGAGCGGGCCACGCACCTACAATGAGCAGTTCTTC. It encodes CASSPPSSGPRTYNEQFF. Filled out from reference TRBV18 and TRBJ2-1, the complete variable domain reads NAGVMQNPRHLVRRRGQEARLRCSPMKGHSHVYWYRQLPEEGLKFMVYLQKENIIDESGMPKERFSAEFPKEGPSILRIQQVVRGDSAAYFCASSPPSSGPRTYNEQFFGPGTRLTVL.

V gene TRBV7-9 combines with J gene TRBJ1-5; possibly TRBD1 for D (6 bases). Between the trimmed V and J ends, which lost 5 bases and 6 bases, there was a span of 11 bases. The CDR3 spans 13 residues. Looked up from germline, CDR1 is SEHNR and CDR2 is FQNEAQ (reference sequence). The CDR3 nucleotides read TGTGCCAGCAGCGGCGGGGGGCGTCAGCCCCAGCATTTT. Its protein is CASSGGGRQPQHF.